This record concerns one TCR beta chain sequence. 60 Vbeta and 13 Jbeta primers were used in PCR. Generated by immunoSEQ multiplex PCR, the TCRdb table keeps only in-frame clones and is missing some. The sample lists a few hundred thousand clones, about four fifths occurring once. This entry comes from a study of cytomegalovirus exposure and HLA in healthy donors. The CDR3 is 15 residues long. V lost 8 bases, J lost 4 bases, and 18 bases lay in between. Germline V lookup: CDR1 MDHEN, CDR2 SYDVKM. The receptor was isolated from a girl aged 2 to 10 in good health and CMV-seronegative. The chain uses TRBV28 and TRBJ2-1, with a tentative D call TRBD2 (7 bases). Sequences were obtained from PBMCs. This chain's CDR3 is CASSQGGGPYNEQFF. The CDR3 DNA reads TGTGCCAGCTCGCAGGGAGGGGGGCCTTACAATGAGCAGTTCTTC.